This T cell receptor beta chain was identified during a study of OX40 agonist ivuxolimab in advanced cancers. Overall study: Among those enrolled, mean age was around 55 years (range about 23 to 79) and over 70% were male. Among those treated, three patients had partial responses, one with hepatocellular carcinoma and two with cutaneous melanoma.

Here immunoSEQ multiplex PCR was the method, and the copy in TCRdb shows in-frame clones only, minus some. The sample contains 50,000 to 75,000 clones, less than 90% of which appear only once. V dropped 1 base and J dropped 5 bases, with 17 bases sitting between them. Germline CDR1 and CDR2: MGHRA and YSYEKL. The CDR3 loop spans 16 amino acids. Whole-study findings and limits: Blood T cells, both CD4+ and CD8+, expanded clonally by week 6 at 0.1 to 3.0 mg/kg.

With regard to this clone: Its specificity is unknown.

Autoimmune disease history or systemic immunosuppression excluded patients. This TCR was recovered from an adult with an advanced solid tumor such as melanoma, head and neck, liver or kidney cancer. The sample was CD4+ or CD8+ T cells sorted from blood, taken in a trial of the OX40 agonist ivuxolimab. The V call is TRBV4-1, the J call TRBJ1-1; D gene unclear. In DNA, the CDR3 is TGCGCCAGCAGCCAAGTCAAATTTGTGGGGTGGACTGAAGCTTTCTTT. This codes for CASSQVKFVGWTEAFF.